These T cell receptor beta chains were read from a single sample in a study of regulatory T cells in long-lasting Graves disease. TCRdb redid the calling of the multiplex PCR reads with MiXCR, one entry per CDR3 protein. The table records roughly 420,000 distinct CDR3 sequences, 14% of them present only once. The data also belong to a second study, concerning T cells in Graves' hyperthyroidism and ophthalmopathy.

Sequencing was performed on peripheral blood mononuclear cells (PBMCs), taken at new diagnosis, from a patient treated with antithyroid drugs. All receptors derive from a woman between 45 and 65 years old with Graves disease. Both conserved end residues are part of each CDR3. The D gene is left open where the match is weak. The size entry is marked missing in some rows and otherwise reads once, few, many or a size class.

v_call: TRBV20-1; j_call: TRBJ2-3; d_call: -; clone_size: -; cdr3_nt: TGCAGTGCTTCGAATTTTAAGGAGACAGATACGCAGTATTTT; cdr3_aa: CSASNFKETDTQYF
v_call: TRBV12-3/TRBV12-4; j_call: TRBJ2-7; d_call: -; clone_size: many; cdr3_nt: TGTGCCAGCAGTCCTGACAGGTCCTACGAGCAGTACTTC; cdr3_aa: CASSPDRSYEQYF
v_call: TRBV2; j_call: TRBJ2-7; d_call: TRBD1; clone_size: many; cdr3_nt: TGTGCCAGCAGTACGCTCGGACAGGGGGCTTACGAGCAGTACTTC; cdr3_aa: CASSTLGQGAYEQYF
v_call: TRBV11-2; j_call: TRBJ1-2; d_call: -; clone_size: many; cdr3_nt: TGTGCCAGCAGCTTAGAGGCAGGGAGTAACTATGGCTACACCTTC; cdr3_aa: CASSLEAGSNYGYTF
v_call: TRBV4-1; j_call: TRBJ1-1; d_call: -; clone_size: -; cdr3_nt: TGCGCCAGCAGCCAAGGGGGACTGGGCACTGAAGCTTTCTTT; cdr3_aa: CASSQGGLGTEAFF
v_call: TRBV24-1; j_call: TRBJ2-5; d_call: TRBD1; clone_size: many; cdr3_nt: TGTGCCACCAGTGATGATGGACAGGGGGGCCAGGAGACCCAGTACTTC; cdr3_aa: CATSDDGQGGQETQYF
v_call: TRBV27; j_call: TRBJ1-5; d_call: -; clone_size: many; cdr3_nt: TGTGCCAGCAGTTCAGGGGCCCAGCCCCAGCATTTT; cdr3_aa: CASSSGAQPQHF
v_call: TRBV6-2/TRBV6-3; j_call: TRBJ2-7; d_call: TRBD2; clone_size: -; cdr3_nt: TGTGCCAGCAGTGCCCAACTAGCGGGAGGGTATTCCTACGAGCAGTACTTC; cdr3_aa: CASSAQLAGGYSYEQYF
v_call: TRBV20-1; j_call: TRBJ2-2; d_call: -; clone_size: few; cdr3_nt: TGCAGTGCCAGATTCGAAAATACCGGGGAGCTGTTTTTT; cdr3_aa: CSARFENTGELFF
v_call: TRBV28; j_call: TRBJ2-3; d_call: -; clone_size: many; cdr3_nt: TGTGCCAGCAGTTTCGCCCGGGTATCTAGCACAGATACGCAGTATTTT; cdr3_aa: CASSFARVSSTDTQYF
v_call: TRBV5-1; j_call: TRBJ1-3; d_call: -; clone_size: many; cdr3_nt: TGCGCCAGCAGCTTGGTCGGTGGCAGTCAGTCATTT; cdr3_aa: CASSLVGGSQSF
v_call: TRBV20-1; j_call: TRBJ1-6; d_call: TRBD1; clone_size: few; cdr3_nt: TGCAGTGCTAGGACAGGGGCGGCCTATAATTCACCCCTCCACTTT; cdr3_aa: CSARTGAAYNSPLHF
v_call: TRBV6-1; j_call: TRBJ2-7; d_call: TRBD2; clone_size: many; cdr3_nt: TGTGCCAGCAGCAAACTAGCGGGGACCTACGAGCAGTACTTC; cdr3_aa: CASSKLAGTYEQYF
v_call: TRBV5-1; j_call: TRBJ2-3; d_call: TRBD2; clone_size: many; cdr3_nt: TGCGCCAGCAGCTTGGCCAGAGCGGGAGGGTATCAAGATACGCAGTATTTT; cdr3_aa: CASSLARAGGYQDTQYF
v_call: TRBV9; j_call: TRBJ2-3; d_call: TRBD2; clone_size: -; cdr3_nt: TGTGCCAGCAGCGTATTTGCGGGAGGTAGCACAGATACGCAGTATTTT; cdr3_aa: CASSVFAGGSTDTQYF
v_call: TRBV7-9; j_call: TRBJ2-7; d_call: TRBD2; clone_size: few; cdr3_nt: TGTGCCAGCAGCTTAGGGGCCAGCGGGACCCAATCCTACGAGCAGTACTTC; cdr3_aa: CASSLGASGTQSYEQYF
v_call: TRBV28; j_call: TRBJ2-7; d_call: TRBD1; clone_size: many; cdr3_nt: TGTGCCAGCAGCCGGGCGGGGACAGGGTCCTACGAGCAGTACTTC; cdr3_aa: CASSRAGTGSYEQYF
v_call: TRBV30; j_call: TRBJ2-1; d_call: -; clone_size: many; cdr3_nt: TGTGCCTGGAGAGTTAGCGGCAATGAGCAGTTCTTC; cdr3_aa: CAWRVSGNEQFF
v_call: TRBV18; j_call: TRBJ1-6; d_call: -; clone_size: -; cdr3_nt: TGTGCCAGCTCACCAAGTGAACAGGGTTCATACTCACCCCTCCACTTT; cdr3_aa: CASSPSEQGSYSPLHF
v_call: TRBV28; j_call: TRBJ2-5; d_call: -; clone_size: many; cdr3_nt: TGTGCCAGCAGTTTATTTAGGGGTGAGACCCAGTACTTC; cdr3_aa: CASSLFRGETQYF
v_call: TRBV18; j_call: TRBJ2-1; d_call: TRBD2; clone_size: few; cdr3_nt: TGTGCCAGCTCACCACCTTTGCTAGCGGGAGATTTAGATAGGGAGCAGTTCTTC; cdr3_aa: CASSPPLLAGDLDREQFF
v_call: TRBV28; j_call: TRBJ1-4; d_call: -; clone_size: -; cdr3_nt: TGTGCCAGCAGTAGCCCCCAAGGGGGTCTGGGACTGTTTTTT; cdr3_aa: CASSSPQGGLGLFF
v_call: TRBV7-9; j_call: TRBJ1-1; d_call: -; clone_size: many; cdr3_nt: TGTGCCAGCAGCTTTGGGACCCTGAACACTGAAGCTTTCTTT; cdr3_aa: CASSFGTLNTEAFF
v_call: TRBV6-1; j_call: TRBJ2-7; d_call: TRBD2; clone_size: -; cdr3_nt: TGTGCCAGCAGCACCGGGACTAGCTGGGACTACGAGCAGTACTTC; cdr3_aa: CASSTGTSWDYEQYF
v_call: TRBV7-9; j_call: TRBJ2-5; d_call: TRBD2; clone_size: many; cdr3_nt: TGTGCCAGCAGTCTACTAGCGGGGGAGACCCAGTACTTC; cdr3_aa: CASSLLAGETQYF
v_call: TRBV6-5; j_call: TRBJ2-7; d_call: -; clone_size: -; cdr3_nt: TGTGCCAGCAGTTCCGGTCCCAGCTCCTACGAGCAGTACTTC; cdr3_aa: CASSSGPSSYEQYF
v_call: TRBV28; j_call: TRBJ2-3; d_call: TRBD2; clone_size: many; cdr3_nt: TGTGCCAGCAGTTCCTTTGGACTAGCGGGTGATGGGTATTTT; cdr3_aa: CASSSFGLAGDGYF
v_call: TRBV3-1; j_call: TRBJ2-3; d_call: TRBD1; clone_size: many; cdr3_nt: TGTGCCAGCAGCCCAGGACAGGGGAACACAGATACGCAGTATTTT; cdr3_aa: CASSPGQGNTDTQYF
v_call: TRBV20-1; j_call: TRBJ2-3; d_call: -; clone_size: many; cdr3_nt: TGCAGTGCTAGAAAGCGGGCTTCTAGCACAGATACGCAGTATTTT; cdr3_aa: CSARKRASSTDTQYF
v_call: TRBV6-1; j_call: TRBJ1-1; d_call: TRBD1; clone_size: many; cdr3_nt: TGTGCCAGCAACCAACTCGACAGGGGGCCTACTGAAGCTTTCTTT; cdr3_aa: CASNQLDRGPTEAFF